This TCR beta chain was recovered during a study of cytomegalovirus exposure and HLA in healthy donors. Across the whole study: Researchers previously reported finding roughly 120 million unique TCR beta sequences from about 200 million T cells. Study results and limitations: 164 TCR beta chains were listed as cytomegalovirus-associated. In an earlier analysis, most TCR beta V segments were productive about 87% or about 30% of the time.

Of note for this clone: The antigen is not known.

This CDR3 is 13 amino acids long. The V end lost 6 bases, the J end lost 0 bases, and 8 bases lay between the germline ends. Germline V gene lookup returns CDR1 SQVTM and CDR2 ANQGSEA. Amplification used 60 Vbeta primers and 13 Jbeta primers. Clones were read by immunoSEQ multiplex PCR, and TCRdb kept only the in-frame ones, dropping some. Among fewer than 250,000 clones listed, about 70% were seen once. This clonotype was sampled from a woman in her 30s in good health and CMV-seronegative. Sample: PBMCs. The chain employs TRBV29-1 and TRBJ2-2; D not resolved. CDR3 region: CSVKAPNTGELFF. CDR3 in DNA: TGCAGCGTCAAAGCCCCGAACACCGGGGAGCTGTTTTTT.